Below, 30 T cell receptor beta chains from the same sample are listed, as sequenced in a study of blood T cells in healthy people across ages. For the second PCR, which ran for about 6 to 11 cycles, a sample-barcoded 5' primer and a J-beta primer mix were used. TCRdb reanalysed the 5' RACE reads using MiXCR and keeps one entry per CDR3 protein. The sample lists 750,000 to 950,000 distinct CDR3 sequences; roughly 29% were seen once. This same sample was also taken into another study, of T cells of mothers and their children.

Specimen: blood. These receptors all come from a woman aged 40 to 50 in good health.

This clonotype came up many times. The rearrangement joins TRBV7-2 to TRBJ1-2; D gene unclear. The CDR3 sequence is 12 residues long. V was clipped by 0 bases and J by 6 bases, with 5 bases between them. Germline V gene data show CDR1 as SGHTA and CDR2 as FQGNSA. CDR3 coding DNA: TGTGCCAGCAGCTTAGCTCGGAATGGCTACACCTTC. Protein: CASSLARNGYTF.

A word on this clonotype: A much larger clonotype is one base distant, so this may be a read error. This CDR3 is CANSLEASGGYNEQFF. The CDR3 bases are TGTGCCAACAGTTTAGAGGCTAGCGGGGGGTACAATGAGCAGTTCTTC. V and J are TRBV12-3 or TRBV12-4 and TRBJ2-1, with 11 nucleotides matching TRBD2. The CDR3 has 16 residues.

CDR3 in amino acids: CASSYTGTANPGELFF. The CDR3 bases are TGTGCCAGCAGTTACACCGGGACAGCCAACCCCGGGGAGCTGTTTTTT. V gene TRBV6-6 combines with J gene TRBJ2-2; TRBD1 matches at 7 bases. This CDR3 is 16 amino acids long. The trim removed 2 bases at V and 6 bases at J, leaving 9 bases unmatched. Per the germline V gene, CDR1 is MNHNY and CDR2 is SVGAGI (reference sequence).

This clonotype has a handful of counts. V gene TRBV27 combines with J gene TRBJ2-7, with D hard to call. Germline loops: CDR1 MNHEY, CDR2 SMNVEV (reference sequence). The CDR3 is 13 residues long. Trimming took 6 bases from V and 3 from J, leaving 12 bases between them. This CDR3 is CASSPGWNYEQYF. CDR3 DNA: TGTGCCAGCAGCCCTGGGTGGAACTACGAGCAGTACTTC.

The chain couples TRBV2 to TRBJ1-2; unclear D gene. V was trimmed by 0 bases and J by 2 bases, leaving 7 bases between them. This CDR3 has 14 residues. In germline, CDR1 is SNHLY, CDR2 FYNNEI. The CDR3 DNA is TGTGCCAGCAGTGAAGCGGGGTACAACTATGGCTACACCTTC. This sequence encodes CASSEAGYNYGYTF.

The chain combines TRBV10-3 with TRBJ2-1, with TRBD1 identical over 11 bases. CDR3 length: 14 residues. After removal of 7 bases from V and 5 bases from J, the junction contained 4 bases not matched to a gene. Germline V gene data show CDR1 as ENHRY and CDR2 as SYGVKD. The CDR3 is CAIKDRGHDNEQFF. The CDR3 nucleotides are TGTGCCATCAAGGACAGGGGGCACGACAATGAGCAGTTCTTC.

This clonotype was observed a handful of times. This could be a read error, since a much larger clone is one nucleotide away. The V call is TRBV9, the J call TRBJ1-2; TRBD1 is a possible D gene (6 bases). The CDR3 is 15 amino acids. Looked up from germline, CDR1 is SGDLS and CDR2 is YYNGEE. V lost 1 base and J 3 bases, leaving 13 bases between the germline ends. CDR3 sequence reads: CASSVSSDSHYGYTF. In DNA, the CDR3 is TGTGCCAGCAGCGTATCCTCGGACAGTCACTATGGCTACACCTTC. The full variable domain, completed using reference TRBV9 and TRBJ1-2, is DSGVTQTPKHLITATGQRVTLRCSPRSGDLSVYWYQQSLDQGLQFLIQYYNGEERAKGNILERFSAQQFPDLHSELNLSSLELGDSALYFCASSVSSDSHYGYTFGSGTRLTVV.

The chain combines TRBV21-1 with TRBJ2-5; the table gives TRBD2 as D, unverified against the DNA. TRBV21-1 is a pseudogene segment. There are 19 residues in the CDR3. In nucleotides, the CDR3 is TGTGCCAGCAGCAATTTTATAGGGTGTACACTAGCGGGGCAAGAGACCCAGTACTTC. Protein sequence: CASSNFIGCTLAGQETQYF.

Details on this clonotype: A much larger clone lies one base from this, so it may be a read error. V gene TRBV4-3 combines with J gene TRBJ2-7; D perhaps matches TRBD2 (6 bases). CDR1 LGHNA and CDR2 YSLEER come from the germline V gene. The length of the CDR3 is 15 residues. V was pared by 1 base and J by 8 bases, with 18 bases between. CDR3 residues: CASSQALRLVGKQYF. The CDR3 DNA is TGCGCCAGCAGCCAAGCACTCCGACTAGTGGGGAAGCAGTACTTC.

This clonotype was counted between two and nine times. The DNA for the CDR3 is TGCAGTGCTTCAAAAGTGGGGGGACGAAGTAATGGCTACACCTTC. As protein: CSASKVGGRSNGYTF. This rearrangement joins TRBV20-1 to TRBJ1-2, with D maybe TRBD1 (5 bases). V was clipped by 5 bases and J by 6 bases, with 22 bases between them. CDR3 length: 15 residues. CDR1 is DFQATT, CDR2 SNEGSKA, per germline (reference sequence).

This clonotype was seen repeatedly, ten times or more. The chain is built from TRBV28 and TRBJ1-2; 7 nucleotides agree with TRBD1. The CDR3 sequence is 15 residues long. CDR1 and CDR2 from the germline V gene are MDHEN and SYDVKM. The ends lost 5 bases at V and 2 bases at J; junction bases unmatched: 8. The CDR3: CASSRTQQGNYGYTF. CDR3 DNA sequence: TGTGCCAGCAGTAGGACCCAACAGGGGAACTATGGCTACACCTTC.

This clonotype was seen a handful of times. This chain connects TRBV4-1 to TRBJ2-5; tentatively, D is TRBD2 (6 bases). The ends were cut back, 1 base at V and 4 bases at J, with 13 bases in the middle. The germline gives CDR1 MGHRA, CDR2 YSYEKL. This CDR3 contains 15 residues. The DNA for the CDR3 is TGCGCCAGCAGCCAAGTGAGGGGACTGGCAGAGACCCAGTACTTC. This translates into CASSQVRGLAETQYF.

This clonotype has a single count. A junction end diverges from the germline sequence, so it may reflect a read error. The V call is TRBV11-2, the J call TRBJ2-7; D call uncertain. This CDR3 spans 11 amino acids. In germline, CDR1 is SGHAT, CDR2 FQNNGV. CDR3 DNA sequence: TGTGCCAGCAGCTTAGACGGTTCAGGTTCCTTC. Amino acids: CASSLDGSGSF.

This clonotype was seen repeatedly, ten times or more. This chain connects TRBV5-5 to TRBJ1-4; D gene uncertain. Trimming cost V 0 bases and J 0 bases, with 12 bases left between them. The CDR3 sequence is 17 residues long. Germline values: CDR1 SGHKS, CDR2 YYEKEE (reference sequence). In DNA form, the CDR3 reads TGTGCCAGCAGCTTGGACACAGTCCTTGCAACTAATGAAAAACTGTTTTTT. Translated, it gives CASSLDTVLATNEKLFF.

The CDR3, as DNA: TGTGCCAGCAGCTTATTACTAGCGGGCCCCCAAGAGACCCAGTACTTC. Translating gives CASSLLLAGPQETQYF. The rearrangement uses TRBV7-9 and TRBJ2-5; 9 bases are a match to TRBD2. Trimming took 2 bases from V and 1 from J; bases not matched to a gene: 5. Looked up from germline, CDR1 is SEHNR and CDR2 is FQNEAQ (reference sequence). This CDR3 has 16 residues. Supplemented by reference TRBV7-9 and TRBJ2-5, the full variable domain reads DTGVSQNPRHKITKRGQNVTFRCDPISEHNRLYWYRQTLGQGPEFLTYFQNEAQLEKSRLLSDRFSAERPKGSFSTLEIQRTEQGDSAMYLCASSLLLAGPQETQYFGPGTRLLVL.

This rearrangement joins TRBV9 to TRBJ1-1, with D possibly TRBD1 on 5 matching bases. The V gene's germline CDR1 is SGDLS and CDR2 YYNGEE. The CDR3 sequence is 12 residues long. V dropped 0 bases and J dropped 8 bases, with 8 bases sitting between them. CDR3 protein: CASSVGRGEAFF. As DNA, the CDR3 is TGTGCCAGCAGCGTAGGGAGGGGAGAAGCTTTCTTT.

This clonotype was seen a few times. The V call is TRBV12-3 or TRBV12-4, the J call TRBJ1-3, with 8 bases identical to TRBD1. The CDR3 consists of 15 residues. The V and J ends lost 3 bases and 4 bases, in that order; junction bases with no gene match: 5. CDR3 sequence: CASSFGGQAGNTIYF. DNA of the CDR3: TGTGCCAGCAGTTTTGGGGGACAGGCCGGAAACACCATATATTTT.

V is TRBV12-3 or TRBV12-4 and J is TRBJ2-7, with D uncertain. Trimming took 1 base from V and 0 from J, leaving 16 bases between them. The CDR3 spans 17 residues. CDR3 residues: CASSLEVTTKSSYEQYF. The CDR3 bases are TGTGCCAGCAGTTTAGAGGTAACAACCAAGAGCTCCTACGAGCAGTACTTC.

This clonotype was seen at least ten times. J is TRBJ2-5 and V is TRBV5-6; TRBD2 matches 7 bases. In germline, CDR1 is SGHDT, CDR2 YYEEEE. This CDR3 has 14 amino acids. The junction had 7 bases not matched to a gene; V was cut back by 4 bases and J by 4 bases. The DNA of the CDR3 is TGTGCCAGCAGCGAGTCTACGGGGGGAGAGACCCAGTACTTC. Protein: CASSESTGGETQYF.

In the case of this clonotype: This may be a read error, as it is one base from a much larger clone. The gene calls are TRBV12-3 or TRBV12-4 and TRBJ2-2; D unresolved. Trimming removed 6 bases at V and 6 bases at J, with 11 bases between. CDR3 size: 13 residues. This CDR3 reads CASSLSTPGELFF. The CDR3 DNA follows: TGTGCCAGCAGCCTATCGACTCCCGGGGAGCTGTTTTTT.

The CDR3 DNA reads TGTGCCAGCAGTGATTACAGGGTTGTCACTGAAGCTTTCTTT. This encodes CASSDYRVVTEAFF. This chain connects TRBV2 to TRBJ1-1; tentatively, D is TRBD1 (6 bases). This CDR3 contains 14 residues. Germline V gene data show CDR1 as SNHLY and CDR2 as FYNNEI. The V and J ends lost 3 bases and 4 bases respectively, with 12 bases between them. Based on the CDR3 plus reference TRBV2 and TRBJ1-1, the full variable domain is EPEVTQTPSHQVTQMGQEVILRCVPISNHLYFYWYRQILGQKVEFLVSFYNNEISEKSEIFDDQFSVERPDGSNFTLKIRSTKLEDSAMYFCASSDYRVVTEAFFGQGTRLTVV.

V and J are TRBV4-3 and TRBJ2-5; perhaps TRBD2 as D (5 bases). The germline V gene has CDR1 LGHNA and CDR2 YSLEER. V lost 0 bases and J lost 9, with 11 bases in between. The CDR3 length is 13 residues. In DNA, the CDR3 is TGCGCCAGCAGCCAAGACAGCCACGGGGCCCAGTACTTC. Protein: CASSQDSHGAQYF.

Regarding this clonotype: One end of the junction varies from germline; a read error may be responsible. J is TRBJ1-2 and V is TRBV11-2, with 7 bases lining up with TRBD1. The CDR3 sequence is 13 residues long. From germline, CDR1 is SGHAT and CDR2 FQNNGV. CDR3 sequence: CASSRQGGYGCTF. The CDR3 region has the DNA TGTGCCAGCAGCAGACAGGGAGGCTATGGCTGCACCTTC.

Comments on this clonotype: A much larger clone differs by one base, so this may be a read error. The J gene is TRBJ1-1, the V gene TRBV2; TRBD1 matches at 8 bases. The CDR3 has 16 residues. From germline, CDR1 is SNHLY and CDR2 FYNNEI. CDR3 in DNA: TGTGCCAGCGGTGACGGGACAGGACTTATGAACACTGAAGCTTTCTTT. Protein sequence: CASGDGTGLMNTEAFF.

This clonotype was seen many times. The V call is TRBV5-5, the J call TRBJ2-3, with TRBD1 matching 9 bases. Unmatched junction bases numbered 4, after V lost 1 base and J lost 1 base. Germline CDR1 and CDR2: SGHKS and YYEKEE (reference sequence). This CDR3 contains 16 residues. The CDR3 reads CASSLRGQGGTDTQYF. Written as DNA, the CDR3 is TGTGCCAGCAGCTTGAGGGGACAGGGAGGCACAGATACGCAGTATTTT. Based on the CDR3 plus reference TRBV5-5 and TRBJ2-3, the full variable domain is DAGVTQSPTHLIKTRGQQVTLRCSPISGHKSVSWYQQVLGQGPQFIFQYYEKEERGRGNFPDRFSARQFPNYSSELNVNALLLGDSALYLCASSLRGQGGTDTQYFGPGTRLTVL.

This clonotype was picked up many times. The V and J genes are TRBV29-1 and TRBJ1-1, with 7 bases fitting TRBD1. The germline CDR1 and CDR2 sequences are SQVTM and ANQGSEA. V lost 1 base to trimming and J lost 4 bases; unmatched junction nucleotides: 6. The CDR3 has 14 amino acids. Here the CDR3 DNA reads TGCAGCGTTGAAGTAGGGGGCCGGGGCACTGAAGCTTTCTTT. This encodes CSVEVGGRGTEAFF.

This clonotype has more than one count but fewer than ten. This chain uses TRBV29-1 with TRBJ2-5; 7 bases agree with TRBD2. There are 12 residues in the CDR3. V trimming: 7 bases; J trimming: 5 bases; junction bases outside the gene matches: 7. The germline gives CDR1 SQVTM, CDR2 ANQGSEA. The CDR3 reads CSGIMGGETQYF. The CDR3 DNA reads as TGCAGCGGGATCATGGGGGGGGAGACCCAGTACTTC.

This clonotype was seen many times. This chain joins TRBV5-1 and TRBJ2-3; 7 bases align to TRBD1. The CDR3 is 17 residues long. V gave up 0 bases and J gave up 0 bases; unmatched junction bases: 7. Per the germline V gene, CDR1 is SGHRS and CDR2 is YFSETQ. The CDR3 loop is CASSLEGADASTDTQYF. The CDR3 DNA reads TGCGCCAGCAGCTTGGAGGGGGCCGACGCTAGCACAGATACGCAGTATTTT.

At least ten counts were recorded for this clonotype. The gene calls are TRBV19 and TRBJ2-1; TRBD2 aligns across 10 bases. Germline V gene lookup returns CDR1 LNHDA and CDR2 SQIVND (reference sequence). Trimming took 8 bases from V and 8 from J; bases not matched to a gene: 9. This CDR3 spans 14 amino acids. This CDR3 is CASGSGGASYEQFF. CDR3 in DNA: TGTGCCAGTGGGAGCGGGGGGGCCTCCTATGAGCAGTTCTTC.

The chain employs TRBV5-1 and TRBJ2-5; tentative D call: TRBD2 (5 bases). Trimming shortened V by 7 bases and J by 2 bases, and 12 bases separated the two germline ends. This CDR3 contains 13 residues. Per germline, CDR1 SGHRS and CDR2 YFSETQ. CDR3 sequence: CASGLGAQETQYF. The CDR3 coding sequence is TGCGCCAGCGGACTGGGCGCACAAGAGACCCAGTACTTC.